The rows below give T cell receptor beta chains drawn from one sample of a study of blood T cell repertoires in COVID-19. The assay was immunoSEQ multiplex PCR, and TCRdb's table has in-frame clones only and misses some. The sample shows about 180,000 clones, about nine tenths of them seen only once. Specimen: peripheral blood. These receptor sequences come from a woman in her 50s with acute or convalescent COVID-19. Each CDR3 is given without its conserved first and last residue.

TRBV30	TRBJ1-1	AWIRDKLLTEAF
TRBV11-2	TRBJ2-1	ASSSIARSYNEQF
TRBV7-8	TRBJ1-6	ASSLRVGPLH
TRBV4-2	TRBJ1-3	ASSQEGNRLDTIY
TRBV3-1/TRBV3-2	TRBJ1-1	ASSLLGGGNTEAF
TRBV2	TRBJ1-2	ASRAGAGYGYT
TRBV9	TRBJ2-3	ASSVVGDREVGTQY
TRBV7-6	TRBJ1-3	ASSLGSGDRYSGNTIY
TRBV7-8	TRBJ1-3	ASSLVGTADTIY
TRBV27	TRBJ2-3	ASSPTSGRGNTQY
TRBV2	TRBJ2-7	ASHLTSGSYEQY
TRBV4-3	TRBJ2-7	ASSQDRTEQY
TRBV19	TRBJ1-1	ASSTFGRGTEAF
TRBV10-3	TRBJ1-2	AISEPGRWDGYT
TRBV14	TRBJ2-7	ASSQDGFQSLGGSSYEQY
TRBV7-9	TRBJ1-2	ASSKGGPSYGYT
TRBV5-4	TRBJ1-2	ASSAVAGYDGYT
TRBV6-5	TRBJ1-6	ASSYEDRANSPLH
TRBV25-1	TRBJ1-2	ASSGRFQGQYYGYT
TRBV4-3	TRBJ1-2	ASSQVLSYGYT
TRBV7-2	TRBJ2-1	ASSLAVAGVNEQF
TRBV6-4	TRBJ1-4	ASSSGTDPTNEKLF
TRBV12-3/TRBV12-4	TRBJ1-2	ASSITGGWGYT
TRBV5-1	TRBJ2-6	ASSLGGSGANVLT
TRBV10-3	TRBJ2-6	AISEGSEGGANVLT
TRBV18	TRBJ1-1	ASSPSSRGGTEAF
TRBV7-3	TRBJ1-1	ASSWAENTEAF
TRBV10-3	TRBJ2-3	AIHSGGADTQY
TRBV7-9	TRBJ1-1	ASSSGEGAGNTEAF
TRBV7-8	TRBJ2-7	ASSFTGGDYEQY
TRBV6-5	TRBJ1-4	ASSFRTEEKLF
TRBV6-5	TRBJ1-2	ASSPFLSGVYGYT
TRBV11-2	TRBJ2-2	ASSLTSGRANTGELF
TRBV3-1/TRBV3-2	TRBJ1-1	ASSRLDNLGAF
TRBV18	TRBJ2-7	ASSPTDSAEQY
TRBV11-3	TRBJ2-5	ASSEGQKETQY
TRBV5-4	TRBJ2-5	ASSFRLAGGETQY
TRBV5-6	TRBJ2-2	ASSFDRSTGELF
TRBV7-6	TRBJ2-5	ASSSRSWGLEETQY
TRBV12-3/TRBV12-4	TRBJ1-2	ASIGDGNYGYT
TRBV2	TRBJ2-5	ASSPDRVQETQY
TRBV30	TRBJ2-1	ACSGVNSYNEQF
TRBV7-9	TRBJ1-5	ASSTGQGGSISPQH
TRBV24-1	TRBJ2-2	ATSDSRGVTGELF
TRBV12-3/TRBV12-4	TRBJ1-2	ASSLLGYGYT
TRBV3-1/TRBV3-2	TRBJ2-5	ASSPLSEYQETQY
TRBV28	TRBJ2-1	ASSQPQGANEQF
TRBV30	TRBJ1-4	AWGVGRINEKLF
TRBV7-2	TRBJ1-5	ASSLESNQPQH
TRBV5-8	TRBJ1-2	ASSLDRGRYT
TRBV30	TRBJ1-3	AWSDLQGYSGNTIY
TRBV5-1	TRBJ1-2	ASSLPGNYGYT
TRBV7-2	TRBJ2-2	ASSLWASANTGELF
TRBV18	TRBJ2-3	AGGQATDTQY
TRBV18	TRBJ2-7	ASSPRGRNDEQY
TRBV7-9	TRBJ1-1	ASSSDSGWDTEAF
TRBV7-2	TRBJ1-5	ASSLVGGTGNQPQH